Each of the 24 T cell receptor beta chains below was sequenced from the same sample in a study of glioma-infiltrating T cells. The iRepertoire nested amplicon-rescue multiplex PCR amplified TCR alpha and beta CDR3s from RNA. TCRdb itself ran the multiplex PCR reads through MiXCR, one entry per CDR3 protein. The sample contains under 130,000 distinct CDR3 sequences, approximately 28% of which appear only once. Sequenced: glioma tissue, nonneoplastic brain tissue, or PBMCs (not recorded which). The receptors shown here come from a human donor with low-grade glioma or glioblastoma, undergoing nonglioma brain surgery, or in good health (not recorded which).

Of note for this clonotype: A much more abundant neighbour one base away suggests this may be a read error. The CDR3 sequence is CASSPTKIRGTGELFF. The CDR3 DNA sequence: TGTGCCAGCAGCCCGACTAAAATCCGTGGCACCGGGGAGCTGTTTTTT. This chain connects TRBV3-1 to TRBJ2-2; weak D call: TRBD2 (5 bases). The CDR3 length is 16 residues. Germline V lookup: CDR1 LGHDT, CDR2 YNNKEL (reference sequence). V was pared by 4 bases and J by 4 bases, with 16 bases between.

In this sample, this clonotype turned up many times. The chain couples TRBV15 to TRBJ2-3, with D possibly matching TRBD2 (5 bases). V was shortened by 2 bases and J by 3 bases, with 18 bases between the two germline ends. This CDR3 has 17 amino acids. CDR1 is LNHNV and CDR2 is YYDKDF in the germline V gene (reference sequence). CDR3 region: CATSRYIPPGETDTQYF. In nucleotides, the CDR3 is TGTGCCACCAGCAGATATATCCCCCCCGGGGAGACAGATACGCAGTATTTT.

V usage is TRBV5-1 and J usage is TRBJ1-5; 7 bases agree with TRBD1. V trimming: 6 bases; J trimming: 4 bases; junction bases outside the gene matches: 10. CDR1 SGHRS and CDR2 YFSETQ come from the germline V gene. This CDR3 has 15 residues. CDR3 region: CASKPWTGENQPQHF. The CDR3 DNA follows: TGCGCCAGCAAACCTTGGACAGGCGAGAATCAGCCCCAGCATTTT.

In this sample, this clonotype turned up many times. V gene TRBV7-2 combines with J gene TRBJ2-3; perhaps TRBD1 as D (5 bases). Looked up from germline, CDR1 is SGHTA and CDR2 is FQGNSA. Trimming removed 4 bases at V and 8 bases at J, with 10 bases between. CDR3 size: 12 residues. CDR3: CASSSTQATQYF. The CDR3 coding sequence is TGTGCCAGCAGCTCTACACAGGCTACGCAGTATTTT.

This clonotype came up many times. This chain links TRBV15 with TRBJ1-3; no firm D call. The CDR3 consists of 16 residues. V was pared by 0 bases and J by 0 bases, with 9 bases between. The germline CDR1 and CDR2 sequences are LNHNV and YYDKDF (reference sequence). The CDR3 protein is CATSRDSPSSGNTIYF. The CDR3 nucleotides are TGTGCCACCAGCAGAGACAGCCCGAGCTCTGGAAACACCATATATTTT.

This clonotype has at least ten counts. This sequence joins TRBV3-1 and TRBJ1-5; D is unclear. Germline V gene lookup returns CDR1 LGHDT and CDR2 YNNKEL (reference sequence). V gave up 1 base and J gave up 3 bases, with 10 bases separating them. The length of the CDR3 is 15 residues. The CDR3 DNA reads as TGTGCCAGCAGCCAAGGATCGACACACAATCAGCCCCAGCATTTT. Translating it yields CASSQGSTHNQPQHF.

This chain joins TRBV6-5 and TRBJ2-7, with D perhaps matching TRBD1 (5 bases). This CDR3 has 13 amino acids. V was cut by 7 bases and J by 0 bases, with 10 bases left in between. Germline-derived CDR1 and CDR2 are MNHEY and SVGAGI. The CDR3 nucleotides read TGTGCCAGCACCAGGACACGCTCCTACGAGCAGTACTTC. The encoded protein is CASTRTRSYEQYF.

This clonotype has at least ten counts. The CDR3: CSPGDPWTEAFF. DNA of the CDR3: TGCAGTCCCGGGGATCCGTGGACTGAAGCTTTCTTT. This chain connects TRBV20-1 to TRBJ1-1; D gene uncertain. The CDR3 length is 12 residues. V was shortened by 8 bases and J by 5 bases, with 15 bases between the two germline ends. Germline CDR1 is DFQATT and CDR2 is SNEGSKA (reference sequence).

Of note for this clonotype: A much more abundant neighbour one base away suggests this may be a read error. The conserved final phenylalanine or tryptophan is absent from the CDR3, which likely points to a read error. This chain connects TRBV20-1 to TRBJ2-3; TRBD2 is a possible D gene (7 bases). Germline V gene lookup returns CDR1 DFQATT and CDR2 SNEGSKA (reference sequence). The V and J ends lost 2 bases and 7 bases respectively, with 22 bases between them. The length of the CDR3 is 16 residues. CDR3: CSARSLAGGGRNTQYL. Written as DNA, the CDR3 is TGCAGTGCTAGATCCCTAGCTGGGGGGGGGCGAAATACGCAGTATCTT.

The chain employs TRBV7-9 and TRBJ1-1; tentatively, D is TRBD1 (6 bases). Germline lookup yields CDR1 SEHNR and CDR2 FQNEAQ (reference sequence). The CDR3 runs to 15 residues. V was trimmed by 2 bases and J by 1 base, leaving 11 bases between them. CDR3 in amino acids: CASSLTGHKNTEAFF. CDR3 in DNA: TGTGCCAGCAGCTTAACGGGACATAAGAACACTGAAGCTTTCTTT.

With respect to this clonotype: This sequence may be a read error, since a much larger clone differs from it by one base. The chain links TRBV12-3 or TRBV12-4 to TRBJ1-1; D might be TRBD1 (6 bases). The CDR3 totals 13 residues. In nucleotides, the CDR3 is TGTGCCAGCAGGCAAATGGGGGGCACTGAACCTTTCTTT. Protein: CASRQMGGTEPFF.

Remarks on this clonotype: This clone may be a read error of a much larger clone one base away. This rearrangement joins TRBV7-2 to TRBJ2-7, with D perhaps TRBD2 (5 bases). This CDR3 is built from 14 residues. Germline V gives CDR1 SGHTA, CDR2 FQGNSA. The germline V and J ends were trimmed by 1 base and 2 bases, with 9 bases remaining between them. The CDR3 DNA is TGTGCCAGCAGCTTAGGCGAGGGCACCTACGAGCAGTACTTC. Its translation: CASSLGEGTYEQYF.

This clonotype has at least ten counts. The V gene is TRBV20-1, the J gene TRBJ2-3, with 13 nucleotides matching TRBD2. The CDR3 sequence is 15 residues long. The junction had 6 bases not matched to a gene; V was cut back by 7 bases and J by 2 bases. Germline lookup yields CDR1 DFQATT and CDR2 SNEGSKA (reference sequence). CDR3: CSGAGLAGATDTQYF. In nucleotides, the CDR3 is TGCAGTGGTGCCGGACTAGCGGGGGCCACAGATACGCAGTATTTT.

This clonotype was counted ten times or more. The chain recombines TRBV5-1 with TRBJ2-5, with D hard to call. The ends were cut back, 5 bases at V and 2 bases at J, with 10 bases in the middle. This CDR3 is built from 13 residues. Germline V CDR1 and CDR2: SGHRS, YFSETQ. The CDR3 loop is CASSTQHQETQYF. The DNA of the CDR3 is TGCGCCAGCAGTACACAGCATCAAGAGACCCAGTACTTC.

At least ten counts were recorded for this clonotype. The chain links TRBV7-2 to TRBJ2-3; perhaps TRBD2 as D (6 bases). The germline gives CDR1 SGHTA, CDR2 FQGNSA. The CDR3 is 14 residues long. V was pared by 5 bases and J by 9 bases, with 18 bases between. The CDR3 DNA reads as TGTGCCAGCAGCATCGGGACTCCTCTTGGGACGCAGTATTTT. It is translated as CASSIGTPLGTQYF.

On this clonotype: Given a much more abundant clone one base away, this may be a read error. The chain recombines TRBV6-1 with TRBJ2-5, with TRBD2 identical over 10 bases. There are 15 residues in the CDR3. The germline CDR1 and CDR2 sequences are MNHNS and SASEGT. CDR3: CASTELAGGQETKYF. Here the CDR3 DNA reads TGTGCCAGCACCGAATTAGCGGGGGGCCAAGAGACCAAGTACTTC.

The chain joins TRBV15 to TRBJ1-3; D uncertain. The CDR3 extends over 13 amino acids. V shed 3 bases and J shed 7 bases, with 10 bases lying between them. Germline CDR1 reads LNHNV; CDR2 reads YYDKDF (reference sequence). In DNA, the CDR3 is TGTGCCACCAGCAGGGGGATGGAGAACACCATATATTTT. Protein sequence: CATSRGMENTIYF.

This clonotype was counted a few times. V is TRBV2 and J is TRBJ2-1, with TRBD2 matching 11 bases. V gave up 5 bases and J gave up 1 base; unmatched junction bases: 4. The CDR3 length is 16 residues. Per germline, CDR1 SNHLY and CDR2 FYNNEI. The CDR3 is CASSLAGGGSYNEQFF. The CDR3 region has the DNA TGTGCCAGCAGTTTAGCGGGGGGGGGGTCCTACAATGAGCAGTTCTTC.

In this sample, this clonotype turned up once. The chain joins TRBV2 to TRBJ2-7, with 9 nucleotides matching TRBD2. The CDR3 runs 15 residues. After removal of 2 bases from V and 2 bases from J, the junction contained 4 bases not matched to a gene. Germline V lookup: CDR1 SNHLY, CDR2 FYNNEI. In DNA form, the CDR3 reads TGTGCCAGCAGTGAAATAGCGGGGGCCGCCTACGAGCAGTACTTC. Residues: CASSEIAGAAYEQYF.

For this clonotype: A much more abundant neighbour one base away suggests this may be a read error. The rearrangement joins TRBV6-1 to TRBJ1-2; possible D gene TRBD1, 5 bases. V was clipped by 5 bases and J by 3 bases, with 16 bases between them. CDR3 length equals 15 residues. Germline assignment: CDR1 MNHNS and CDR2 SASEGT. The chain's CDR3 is CASSRYPDSDYGYTF. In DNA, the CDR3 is TGTGCCAGCAGTCGCTACCCTGACAGTGACTATGGCTACACCTTC.

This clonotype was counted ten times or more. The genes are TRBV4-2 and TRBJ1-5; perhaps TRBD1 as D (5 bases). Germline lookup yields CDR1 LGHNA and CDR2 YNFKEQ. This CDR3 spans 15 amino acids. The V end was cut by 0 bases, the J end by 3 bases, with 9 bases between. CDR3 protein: CASSQDTGPNQPQHF. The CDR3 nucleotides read TGTGCCAGCAGCCAAGACACAGGACCCAATCAGCCCCAGCATTTT.

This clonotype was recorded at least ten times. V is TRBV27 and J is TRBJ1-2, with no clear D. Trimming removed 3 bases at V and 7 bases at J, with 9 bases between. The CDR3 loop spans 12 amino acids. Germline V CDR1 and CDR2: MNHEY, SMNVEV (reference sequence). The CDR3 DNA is TGTGCCAGCAGTTTCCAGAGTGGTGGCTACACCTTC. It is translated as CASSFQSGGYTF.

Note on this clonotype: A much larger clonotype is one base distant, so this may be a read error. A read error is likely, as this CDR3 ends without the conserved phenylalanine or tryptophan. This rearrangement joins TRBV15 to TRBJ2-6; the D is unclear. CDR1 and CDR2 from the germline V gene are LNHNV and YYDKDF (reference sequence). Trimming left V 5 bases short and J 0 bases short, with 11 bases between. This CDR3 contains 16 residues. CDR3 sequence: CATSVFRASGANVLTL. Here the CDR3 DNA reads TGTGCCACCAGCGTTTTTAGGGCCTCTGGGGCCAACGTCCTGACTTTA.

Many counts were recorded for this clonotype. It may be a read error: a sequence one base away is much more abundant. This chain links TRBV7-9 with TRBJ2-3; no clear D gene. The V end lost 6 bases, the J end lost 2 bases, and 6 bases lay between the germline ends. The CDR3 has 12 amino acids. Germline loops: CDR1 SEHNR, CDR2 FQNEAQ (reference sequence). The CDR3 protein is CASSPNTDTQYF. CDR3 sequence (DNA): TGTGCCAGCAGTCCGAACACAGATACGCAGTATTTT. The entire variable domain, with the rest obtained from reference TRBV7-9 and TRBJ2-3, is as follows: DTGVSQNPRHKITKRGQNVTFRCDPISEHNRLYWYRQTLGQGPEFLTYFQNEAQLEKSRLLSDRFSAERPKGSFSTLEIQRTEQGDSAMYLCASSPNTDTQYFGPGTRLTVL.